These T cell receptor beta chains were read from a single sample in a study of OX40 agonist ivuxolimab in advanced cancers. Assay used: immunoSEQ multiplex PCR; TCRdb lists only in-frame clones, some missing. The table lists roughly 70,000 clones, about 91% of them singletons. The specimen comprised CD4+ or CD8+ T cells sorted from blood, sampled in a trial of the OX40 agonist ivuxolimab. These receptors were taken from an adult with an advanced solid tumor such as melanoma, head and neck, liver or kidney cancer. CDR3s include the opening cysteine and the closing phenylalanine or tryptophan. The D gene is left open where the match is weak. Clone size appears in some rows only: once, few, many, or a class for an expanded clone.

D gene,clone size,J gene,V gene,CDR3 DNA,CDR3 protein
.,.,TRBJ1-2,TRBV6-1,TGTGCCAGCACCCCGGGGGGGCCTGACTATGGCTACACCTTC,CASTPGGPDYGYTF
TRBD1,.,TRBJ1-2,TRBV6-6,TGTGCCAGCAGTCCCGACAGGGTTTATGGCTACACCTTC,CASSPDRVYGYTF
.,.,TRBJ1-2,TRBV19,TGTGCCAGTAGTCCTTCAGACTCCTGGGGAGGGAGAGGCTACACCTTC,CASSPSDSWGGRGYTF
.,.,TRBJ1-3,TRBV2,TGTGCCAGCAGTGAAGCGAGCCTGCTAGTGAACACCATATATTTT,CASSEASLLVNTIYF
.,medium-sized,TRBJ2-4,TRBV7-2,TGTGCCAGCAGCCCTGAAGCTGGTAACATTCAGTACTTC,CASSPEAGNIQYF
TRBD1,.,TRBJ1-1,TRBV9,TGTGCCAGCAGCCCTGCGGGACAGACGAACACTGAAGCTTTCTTT,CASSPAGQTNTEAFF
TRBD1,.,TRBJ2-1,TRBV10-3,TGTGCCATCAGTTCTGACAGGGATAATTACAATGAGCAGTTCTTC,CAISSDRDNYNEQFF
TRBD1,.,TRBJ2-5,TRBV7-6,TGTGCCAGCAGCTTAGTTACAGGGGGCCAAGAGACCCAGTACTTC,CASSLVTGGQETQYF
TRBD1,.,TRBJ1-6,TRBV6-1,TGTGCCAGCACCACAGGGGGGTCCTATAATTCACCCCTCCACTTT,CASTTGGSYNSPLHF
.,.,TRBJ2-2,TRBV4-1,TGCGCCAGCAGCCAAGCCGGGGAGAAGCTGTTTTTT,CASSQAGEKLFF
.,.,TRBJ1-6,TRBV5-1,TGCGCCAGCAGCTTGATCGGGGCCAATTCACCCCTCCACTTT,CASSLIGANSPLHF
.,.,TRBJ1-2,TRBV30,TGTGCCTGGACAAGGACCGTGGAGAGCTACACCTTC,CAWTRTVESYTF
TRBD2,.,TRBJ2-1,TRBV5-1,TGCGCCAGCAGCTCTAGACTAGCGGGGGATAATGAGCAGTTCTTC,CASSSRLAGDNEQFF
.,.,TRBJ2-3,TRBV25-1,TGTGCCAGCAGTGAATATACGGAGCATCCAGATACGCAGTATTTT,CASSEYTEHPDTQYF
.,.,TRBJ1-2,TRBV28,TGTGCCAGCAGTTTGGTCCGGGGCGATTCCGGTGGCTACACCTTC,CASSLVRGDSGGYTF
.,.,TRBJ2-1,TRBV2,TGTGCCAGCACACTAGAGGCCCACAATGAGCAGTTCTTC,CASTLEAHNEQFF
.,.,TRBJ1-1,TRBV6-1,TGTGCCAGCAGAGGATCGAACACTGAAGCTTTCTTT,CASRGSNTEAFF
.,.,TRBJ1-1,TRBV6-5,TGTGCCAGTACGGGACAAATGAACACTGAAGCTTTCTTT,CASTGQMNTEAFF
.,.,TRBJ1-1,TRBV11-2,TGTGCCAGCAGCTTGGAACGAGAGACTGAAGCTTTCTTT,CASSLERETEAFF
.,.,TRBJ2-2,TRBV11-3,TGTGCCAGCAGCTTAAAAAGGGCTGGACTTGCCGGGGAGCTGTTTTTT,CASSLKRAGLAGELFF
.,.,TRBJ1-3,TRBV18,TGTGCCAGCGGCGCGGGACCCTCTGGAAACACCATATATTTT,CASGAGPSGNTIYF
.,.,TRBJ1-1,TRBV19,TGTGCCAGTAAGTCTAGGGGCATGAACACTGAAGCTTTCTTT,CASKSRGMNTEAFF
.,few,TRBJ1-3,TRBV19,TGTGCCAGTGGAACACAGGTCTCTGGAAACACCATATATTTT,CASGTQVSGNTIYF
.,.,TRBJ2-3,TRBV10-1,TGCGCCAGCAGTGAGTCGATCGTGGCCCAAACGCAGTATTTT,CASSESIVAQTQYF
.,.,TRBJ2-1,TRBV6-5,TGTGCCAGCAGTTCTACAGGGTGGGGCGGGAATGAGCAGTTCTTC,CASSSTGWGGNEQFF
.,.,TRBJ1-6,TRBV9,TGTGCCAGCAGCGAATCCGGGACCTATAATTCACCCCTCCACTTT,CASSESGTYNSPLHF
.,.,TRBJ2-2,TRBV5-5,TGTGCCAGCAGCCAGGGGGCGGGGGCGCCCACCGGGGAGCTGTTTTTT,CASSQGAGAPTGELFF
.,.,TRBJ1-2,TRBV10-3,TGTGCCATCAGTGAGTCAAGGGAAAGTAACTATGGCTACACCTTC,CAISESRESNYGYTF
.,.,TRBJ1-5,TRBV6-5,TGTGCCAGCAGACAACAGGGCTTGGGGAATCAGCCCCAGCATTTT,CASRQQGLGNQPQHF
.,once,TRBJ2-1,TRBV6-6,TGTGCCAGCAGTTACCCCGGAGGGGGTAATGAGCAGTTCTTC,CASSYPGGGNEQFF
.,.,TRBJ2-7,TRBV7-8,TGTGCCAGCAGCTTAGACGGGAAGGTCTACGAGCAGTACTTC,CASSLDGKVYEQYF
.,.,TRBJ1-1,TRBV2,TGTGCCAGCAGTGAAGTGTCCGGGGGAGCTTTCTTT,CASSEVSGGAFF
.,.,TRBJ1-2,TRBV30,TGTGTCGTTCATTTTGGGGTATCTTTCGGCTACACCTTC,CVVHFGVSFGYTF
.,.,TRBJ2-5,TRBV5-1,TGCGCCAGCAGCTTGGGAACTCAGCAAGAGACCCAGTACTTC,CASSLGTQQETQYF
.,.,TRBJ2-3,TRBV13,TGTGCCAGCAGCTTACTGATCGGGGATACGCAGTATTTT,CASSLLIGDTQYF
.,medium-sized,TRBJ2-7,TRBV10-3,TGTGCCATCAAGGAAGTGAGCTCCTACGAGCAGTACTTC,CAIKEVSSYEQYF
.,once,TRBJ2-5,TRBV6-5,TGTGCCAGCCGGGGGTACCAAGAGACCCAGTACTTC,CASRGYQETQYF
.,once,TRBJ1-1,TRBV6-6,TGTGCCAGCAGTTACATGGGGACCAACACTGAAGCTTTCTTT,CASSYMGTNTEAFF
.,few,TRBJ1-3,TRBV2,TGTGCCAGCAGTGCACAGGGTACTGGAAACACCATATATTTT,CASSAQGTGNTIYF
.,once,TRBJ2-1,TRBV7-2,TGTGCCAGCAGCTTACAGGGGGGGGCCGATTACAATGAGCAGTTCTTC,CASSLQGGADYNEQFF
.,once,TRBJ2-3,TRBV18,TGTGCCAGCTCACCGGGAGCAGGCACAGATACGCAGTATTTT,CASSPGAGTDTQYF
.,.,TRBJ2-3,TRBV7-6,TGTGCCAGCAGCCAAGCCACAGATACGCAGTATTTT,CASSQATDTQYF
TRBD1,.,TRBJ2-5,TRBV18,TGTGCCAGCTCCCCGAGGACAGGGGGCGTGAGGGAGACCCAGTACTTC,CASSPRTGGVRETQYF
.,few,TRBJ1-1,TRBV18,TGTGCCAGCTCACCGACTGCGGACACTGAAGCTTTCTTT,CASSPTADTEAFF
TRBD1,.,TRBJ2-2,TRBV11-2,TGTGCCAGCAGCTTAGACCGGGACAGGACGAACACCGGGGAGCTGTTTTTT,CASSLDRDRTNTGELFF
.,.,TRBJ2-3,TRBV20-1,TGCAGTGCTAGAGAAGGAGTCGCGCAGTATTTT,CSAREGVAQYF
.,.,TRBJ2-3,TRBV2,TGTGCCAGCAGTGATGACAAGAGTTGGGCAGATACGCAGTATTTT,CASSDDKSWADTQYF
.,.,TRBJ1-1,TRBV27,TGTGCCAGCAGCATAAATTGGGGGAACACTGAAGCTTTCTTT,CASSINWGNTEAFF
.,.,TRBJ1-1,TRBV10-3,TGTGCCATCAGTGAGTCGTCGGGGAGGAGCACTGAAGCTTTCTTT,CAISESSGRSTEAFF
.,.,TRBJ2-7,TRBV6-5,TGTGCCAGCAGTTACGGTCAGGGAGCCTACGAGCAGTACTTC,CASSYGQGAYEQYF
.,.,TRBJ2-1,TRBV4-1,TGCGCCAGCAGCCAAGGGCCTAGCGAGAGCAATGAGCAGTTCTTC,CASSQGPSESNEQFF
.,.,TRBJ1-1,TRBV4-1,TGCGCCAGCAGCCAAGTCCAGGGAGGAGTCACTGAAGCTTTCTTT,CASSQVQGGVTEAFF
TRBD1,.,TRBJ1-4,TRBV7-6,TGTGCCAGCAGCCTACGACAGGGCCAAACTAATGAAAAACTGTTTTTT,CASSLRQGQTNEKLFF